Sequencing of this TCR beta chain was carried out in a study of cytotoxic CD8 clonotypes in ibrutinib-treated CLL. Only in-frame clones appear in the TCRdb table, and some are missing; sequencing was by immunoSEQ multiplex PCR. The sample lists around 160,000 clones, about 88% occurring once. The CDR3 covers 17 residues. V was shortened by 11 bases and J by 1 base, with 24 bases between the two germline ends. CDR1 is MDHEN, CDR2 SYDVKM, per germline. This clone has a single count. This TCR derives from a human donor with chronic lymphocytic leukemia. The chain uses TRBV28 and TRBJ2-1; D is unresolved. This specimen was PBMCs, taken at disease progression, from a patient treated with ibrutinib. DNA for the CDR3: TGTGCCTCCCGCTCCTTGGTGGCTGGGCCTTCCTACAATGAGCAGTTCTTC. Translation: CASRSLVAGPSYNEQFF. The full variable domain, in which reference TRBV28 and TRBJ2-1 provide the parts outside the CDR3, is DVKVTQSSRYLVKRTGEKVFLECVQDMDHENMFWYRQDPGLGLRLIYFSYDVKMKEKGDIPEGYSVSREKKERFSLILESASTNQTSMYLCASRSLVAGPSYNEQFFGPGTRLTVL.